This TCR beta chain stems from a study of spatial heterogeneity in lung cancer. Study-level findings and limits: Tumor mutation count correlated with how many alpha and beta TCRs expanded intratumorally.

From the 5' RACE reads, TCRdb called clonotypes with MiXCR, one entry per CDR3 protein. Of 4,700 or so distinct CDR3 sequences detected, roughly 8% appear once; the ten largest clones hold about an eighth. Described time point: sample taken at primary tumor resection. Germline CDR1 is MNHEY and CDR2 is SVGAGI. V was clipped by 5 bases and J by 10 bases, with 18 bases between them. The CDR3 runs 14 residues. Worth noting for this clonotype: Its antigen is as yet unknown.

The receptor was derived from a male donor with early-stage non-small cell lung cancer. The chain couples TRBV6-5 to TRBJ2-1; a weak D match, TRBD1 (6 bases). The material was lung tumor tissue, obtained at surgery. CDR3 region: CASSDHSRDTEQFF. The CDR3 DNA reads as TGTGCCAGCAGTGACCACTCCCGGGACACCGAGCAGTTCTTC.